This T cell receptor (beta chain) was sequenced during a study of CD8+ T cells in alopecia areata. As for the study in general: After 6 to 18 months of tofacitinib, follow-up continued 6 months off drug. General study findings and limits: Across lesional scalp, and particularly alopecia totalis/universalis, clonality surpassed that of normal scalp. Sequences from scalp samples also cover resident alphabeta T cells of normal skin.

The germline CDR1 and CDR2 sequences are MNHNS and SASEGT. CDR3 length: 15 amino acids. The V end lost 3 bases, the J end lost 5 bases, and 14 bases lay between the germline ends. Peripheral blood samples and lesional scalp punch biopsies were obtained from alopecia areata patients. Concerning this clone: The antigen remains undetermined.

RNA was isolated and reverse transcribed to cDNA, the sequencing template. Clones were sequenced by immunoSEQ multiplex PCR, and TCRdb holds only the in-frame ones, with some missing. The profile covers 150,000 to 200,000 clones, with about 66% appearing a single time and over 10% taken by the ten largest. The source is a human donor with alopecia areata. The sequencing here drew on CD8+ T cells sorted from blood, taken at week 0. This chain links TRBV6-1 with TRBJ1-5; D gene unclear. CDR3 protein: CASSDGRVIYQPQHF. In DNA, the CDR3 is TGTGCCAGCAGTGATGGACGCGTCATATATCAGCCCCAGCATTTT.